This T cell receptor (beta chain) came from a study of T-cell reconstitution after alpha-beta-depleted transplantation in children. This clonotype was seen ten or more times. What it binds is unknown. This CDR3 spans 14 amino acids. V trimming: 4 bases; J trimming: 5 bases; junction bases outside the gene matches: 5. The germline gives CDR1 MNHNS, CDR2 SASEGT. Unique molecular identifiers featured in how the TCRbeta library was prepared. TCRdb called the PCR reads again in MiXCR, with one record for every CDR3 protein. This sample has 200,000 or so distinct CDR3 sequences; just under 6.5% occur once, and the top ten carry about 4.4%. Notes on the study in general: Most T-cell counts and diversity one year after the transplant came from T cells that were newly produced. Surviving recipient T cells and thymic progenitors underlay high day-60 TCRbeta diversity in some patients. About two months after transplant, alpha-beta T cells reportedly came from several hundred expanded graft clones.

The sequence came from a girl under three years old with combined immunodeficiency, due to receive a stem cell transplant. Sequencing used PBMCs, obtained before TCRalphabeta/CD19-depleted stem cell transplant. J is TRBJ2-5 and V is TRBV6-1, with 9 bases fitting TRBD1. CDR3 nucleotide sequence: TGTGCCAGCAGTGGGACAGGGGTTAGGGAGACCCAGTACTTC. Its protein is CASSGTGVRETQYF.